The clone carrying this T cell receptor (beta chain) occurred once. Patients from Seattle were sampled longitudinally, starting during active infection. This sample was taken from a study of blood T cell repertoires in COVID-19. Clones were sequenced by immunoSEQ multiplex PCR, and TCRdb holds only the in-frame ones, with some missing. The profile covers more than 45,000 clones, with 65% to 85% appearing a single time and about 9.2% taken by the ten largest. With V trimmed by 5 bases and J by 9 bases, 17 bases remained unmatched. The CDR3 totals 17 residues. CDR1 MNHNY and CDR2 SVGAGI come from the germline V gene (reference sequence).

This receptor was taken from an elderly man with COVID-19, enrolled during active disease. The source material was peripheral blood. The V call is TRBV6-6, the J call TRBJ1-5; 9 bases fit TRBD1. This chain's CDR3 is CASSPHAEQGAGGPQHF. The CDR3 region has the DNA TGTGCCAGCAGTCCACATGCGGAACAGGGGGCGGGTGGGCCCCAGCATTTT.